Below are 32 T cell receptor beta chains sequenced from a single sample in a study of chemoradiotherapy in HPV16-positive cancers (dated by TCRdb to between 2021 and 2024). The library was obtained by the immunoSEQ multiplex PCR assay. Sourced from immuneACCESS, this table was stored by TCRdb with only in-frame sequences that have V and J called. A share of the clones is absent; for the studies checked, an unresolved V gene accounts for under half, and the remainder has no known explanation. This sample gives 7,500 to 10,000 clones in total; approximately 91% of them show up just once. The ten most abundant clones make up 10% to 15% of the sample. This specimen was blood, taken from a patient who underwent chemoradiotherapy. These receptors were obtained from a human donor with HPV-associated anogenital cancer.

The V gene is TRBV6-5, the J gene TRBJ1-6; weak D call: TRBD1 (6 bases). Deletions cut 4 bases from V and 3 bases from J, with 10 bases between. This CDR3 is 15 amino acids long. Germline V lookup: CDR1 MNHEY, CDR2 SVGAGI. CDR3 bases: TGTGCCAGCAGTTCCAGGACAGTCTATAATTCACCCCTCCACTTT. Protein sequence: CASSSRTVYNSPLHF.

V usage is TRBV11-2 and J usage is TRBJ1-1; D not resolved. In germline, CDR1 is SGHAT, CDR2 FQNNGV. V was trimmed by 5 bases and J by 5 bases, leaving 15 bases between them. This CDR3 is 14 amino acids long. The CDR3, as DNA: TGTGCCAGCAGCGCAAGGGTAGTCGGTACTGAAGCTTTCTTT. Protein sequence: CASSARVVGTEAFF.

The rearrangement links TRBV2 to TRBJ2-7; D assignment may be TRBD1 or TRBD2 (5 bases each). The CDR3 is made up of 15 amino acids. Germline-derived CDR1 and CDR2 are SNHLY and FYNNEI. V lost 2 bases and J 3 bases, leaving 14 bases between the germline ends. CDR3 sequence reads: CASSERPGRYYEQYF. CDR3 nucleotides: TGTGCCAGCAGTGAACGTCCGGGACGTTACTACGAGCAGTACTTC.

The chain is built from TRBV4-3 and TRBJ2-1; 12 bases agree with TRBD1. In germline, CDR1 is LGHNA, CDR2 YSLEER. CDR3 length equals 16 residues. V shed 1 base, J shed 7 bases, and the junction held 5 bases outside the gene matches. Here the CDR3 DNA reads TGCGCCAGCAGCCAAGCCCCGGGACAGGGGGCAAATGAGCAGTTCTTC. As protein: CASSQAPGQGANEQFF.

This chain uses TRBV2 with TRBJ2-1; TRBD1 might be the D (5 bases). The germline V gene has CDR1 SNHLY and CDR2 FYNNEI. The CDR3 sequence is 15 residues long. Trimming cost V 7 bases and J 0 bases, with 13 bases left between them. CDR3 nucleotide sequence: TGTGCCAGCATGATGACAGAAAGCTCCTACAATGAGCAGTTCTTC. Amino acid sequence: CASMMTESSYNEQFF.

The chain couples TRBV18 to TRBJ1-2, with unresolved D. The V gene lost 6 bases and the J gene lost 5 bases, with 16 bases spanning the gap. Germline lookup yields CDR1 KGHSH and CDR2 LQKENI. CDR3 length: 14 residues. The CDR3 DNA reads TGTGCCAGCTCCGAAGGAACAGAACTGTATGGCTACACCTTC. It yields the protein CASSEGTELYGYTF.

The chain uses TRBV29-1 and TRBJ2-5; 8 nucleotides align to TRBD2. CDR3 length: 15 residues. Germline CDR1 reads SQVTM; CDR2 reads ANQGSEA. V lost 0 bases, J lost 1 base, and 4 bases stayed unmatched. CDR3 bases: TGCAGCGTTGAAGAGGATAGCGGGGTCCAAGAGACCCAGTACTTC. Protein product: CSVEEDSGVQETQYF.

V usage is TRBV5-4 and J usage is TRBJ2-2, with D tentatively TRBD1 (6 bases). Trimming shortened V by 4 bases and J by 4 bases, and 11 bases separated the two germline ends. This CDR3 comprises 14 residues. Germline CDR1 SGHNT, CDR2 YYREEE (reference sequence). The CDR3: CASSLPTGTGELFF. CDR3 in DNA: TGTGCCAGCAGCCTGCCGACAGGCACCGGGGAGCTGTTTTTT.

The V call is TRBV6-6, the J call TRBJ1-2; no clear D. V lost 6 bases and J lost 0, with 14 bases in between. Germline V gene sequence: CDR1 MNHNY, CDR2 SVGAGI (reference sequence). This CDR3 spans 15 amino acids. CDR3 residues: CASSVYSQANYGYTF. In DNA, the CDR3 is TGTGCCAGCAGCGTATACAGTCAAGCTAACTATGGCTACACCTTC.

The chain carries TRBV7-2 and TRBJ1-1, with D possibly TRBD1 on 6 matching bases. Germline V CDR1 and CDR2: SGHTA, FQGNSA. The CDR3 loop spans 16 amino acids. Trimming removed 6 bases from V and 2 bases from J, with 19 bases in between. This chain's CDR3 is CASRPPRAGVNTEAFF. The CDR3 nucleotides are TGTGCCAGCAGACCCCCTAGGGCAGGGGTTAACACTGAAGCTTTCTTT.

The chain joins TRBV13 to TRBJ2-2; D remains unclear. This CDR3 comprises 12 residues. V was shortened by 3 bases and J by 10 bases, with 9 bases between the two germline ends. Germline CDR1 is PRHDT and CDR2 is FYEKMQ (reference sequence). This CDR3 is CASSFSGSELFF. The CDR3 region has the DNA TGTGCCAGCAGCTTTAGTGGGTCGGAGCTGTTTTTT.

J is TRBJ1-2 and V is TRBV30; TRBD1 matches at 8 bases. V lost 4 bases, J lost 8 bases, and 6 bases stayed unmatched. Germline V gives CDR1 GTSNPN, CDR2 SVGIG (reference sequence). This CDR3 region has 12 residues. The CDR3 sequence: CAWTGQGGGYTF. The CDR3 DNA reads as TGTGCCTGGACCGGACAGGGAGGCGGCTACACCTTC.

The chain is built from TRBV7-2 and TRBJ2-7; 9 nucleotides align to TRBD2. CDR3 length equals 16 residues. Trimming removed 0 bases from V and 5 bases from J; junction bases left unmatched: 8. The V gene's germline CDR1 is SGHTA and CDR2 FQGNSA. The CDR3 region has the DNA TGTGCCAGCAGCTTAGCGGTTGCGGGGGGGCTTAACGAGCAGTACGTC. Translation: CASSLAVAGGLNEQYV.

The V gene is TRBV6-1, the J gene TRBJ1-2; D may be TRBD1 (5 bases). The CDR3 extends over 13 amino acids. The V end was cut by 0 bases, the J end by 14 bases, with 16 bases between. Germline V gene data show CDR1 as MNHNS and CDR2 as SASEGT. The DNA of the CDR3 is TGTGCCAGCAGTGAAGCGCCGGGGCAGATCAGTACCTTC. This gives the protein CASSEAPGQISTF.

The chain couples TRBV6-1 to TRBJ1-6; tentatively, D is TRBD1 (6 bases). Per the germline V gene, CDR1 is MNHNS and CDR2 is SASEGT. V was shortened by 3 bases and J by 8 bases, with 14 bases between the two germline ends. The length of the CDR3 is 15 residues. CDR3 amino acids: CASSDSTGSDSPLHF. The CDR3 nucleotides read TGTGCCAGCAGTGATTCGACAGGTTCCGATTCACCCCTCCACTTT.

The chain has TRBV4-1 and TRBJ1-6; TRBD1 might be the D (6 bases). The CDR3 covers 19 residues. Trimming took 2 bases from V and 9 from J, leaving 26 bases between them. Germline values: CDR1 MGHRA, CDR2 YSYEKL. For the CDR3, the DNA is TGCGCCAGCAGCCAACTACAGGGTCTAGGCACCAGACATGCTTCACCCCTCCACTTT. It yields the protein CASSQLQGLGTRHASPLHF.

This sequence joins TRBV19 and TRBJ1-2; D is uncertain. CDR1 is LNHDA, CDR2 SQIVND, per germline (reference sequence). CDR3 size: 13 residues. Trimming left V 2 bases short and J 7 bases short, with 11 bases between. CDR3 in DNA: TGTGCCAGTAGTATAAAGGGTAGGACTGGCTACACCTTC. Protein product: CASSIKGRTGYTF.

About this clone: One end of the junction is discordant with germline, which a read error may explain. V is TRBV30 and J is TRBJ1-1; possible D gene TRBD1, 6 bases. CDR3 length: 15 residues. Per germline, CDR1 GTSNPN and CDR2 SVGIG (reference sequence). The CDR3 DNA sequence: TGTGCCCGGAGATACCCCGGGACACGGAACACTGAAGCTTTCTTT. As protein: CARRYPGTRNTEAFF.

This clone showed up just once. This chain connects TRBV19 to TRBJ1-2; 10 bases are shared with TRBD1. Trimming cost V 6 bases and J 2 bases; bases outside gene matches: 9. The germline V gene has CDR1 LNHDA and CDR2 SQIVND (reference sequence). The CDR3 has 16 residues. CDR3 DNA: TGTGCCAGTAGGGCCTTCGGGGACAGGGGCAACTATGGCTACACCTTC. Protein product: CASRAFGDRGNYGYTF.

The chain carries TRBV9 and TRBJ1-5; no firm D call. The V end was cut by 0 bases, the J end by 3 bases, with 10 bases between. Germline V gives CDR1 SGDLS, CDR2 YYNGEE. This CDR3 spans 15 amino acids. The CDR3: CASSVGPDPNQPQHF. The CDR3 coding sequence is TGTGCCAGCAGCGTAGGCCCGGACCCCAATCAGCCCCAGCATTTT.

The chain employs TRBV28 and TRBJ2-6; D remains unclear. The V end was cut by 7 bases, the J end by 0 bases, with 13 bases between. Germline lookup yields CDR1 MDHEN and CDR2 SYDVKM. This CDR3 region has 16 residues. The DNA for the CDR3 is TGTGCCAGCAAAGTTTTTTCAGACTCTGGGGCCAACGTCCTGACTTTC. This sequence encodes CASKVFSDSGANVLTF.

V usage is TRBV6-6 and J usage is TRBJ2-1; 9 bases line up with TRBD1. Germline V lookup: CDR1 MNHNY, CDR2 SVGAGI (reference sequence). CDR3 size: 13 residues. The junction had 5 bases not matched to a gene; V was cut back by 6 bases and J by 8 bases. CDR3 sequence: CASSSGTGYEQFF. The CDR3 DNA reads as TGTGCCAGCAGCTCCGGGACAGGGTATGAGCAGTTCTTC.

The CDR3 protein is CASSDRGNTDTQYF. The CDR3 bases are TGCGCCAGCAGTGACAGGGGGAACACAGATACGCAGTATTTT. The chain uses TRBV10-2 and TRBJ2-3, with TRBD1 matching 7 bases. V was clipped by 3 bases and J by 2 bases; unmatched bases: 2. Germline CDR1 reads WSHSY; CDR2 reads SAAADI. CDR3 length: 14 amino acids.

By proportion, this clone is medium-sized. This chain joins TRBV19 and TRBJ1-1; TRBD1 matches 8 bases. V lost 5 bases and J lost 4; bases outside the gene matches: 3. Germline V CDR1 and CDR2: LNHDA, SQIVND (reference sequence). The CDR3 extends over 13 amino acids. This CDR3 is CASSPTGGTEAFF. Here the CDR3 DNA reads TGTGCCAGTAGTCCAACAGGGGGCACTGAAGCTTTCTTT.

This clone was seen more than once but under ten times. The same CDR3 arises from other DNA sequences in this sample as well. The gene calls are TRBV30 and TRBJ1-3; no firm D call. Trimming stripped 2 bases from V and 0 bases from J, with 11 bases between. Germline CDR1 and CDR2: GTSNPN and SVGIG (reference sequence). The CDR3 contains 15 residues. The CDR3 loop reads CAWSRDSGSGNTIYF. The CDR3 DNA reads TGTGCCTGGAGTAGAGACTCAGGCTCTGGAAACACCATATATTTT.

The genes are TRBV7-9 and TRBJ1-6; D is unclear. V was clipped by 1 base and J by 9 bases, with 4 bases between them. The germline V gene encodes CDR1 SEHNR and CDR2 FQNEAQ (reference sequence). The CDR3 consists of 12 residues. This CDR3 reads CASSLGSSPLHF. DNA of the CDR3: TGTGCCAGCAGCTTAGGTAGTTCACCCCTCCACTTT.

The rearrangement links TRBV11-3 to TRBJ2-3; unclear D gene. V was clipped by 1 base and J by 5 bases, with 10 bases between them. The CDR3 is 14 residues long. Germline-derived CDR1 and CDR2 are SGHNT and YENEEA. CDR3 protein: CASSLAGDLDTQYF. CDR3 bases: TGTGCCAGCAGCTTAGCTGGGGATCTAGATACGCAGTATTTT.

The V gene is TRBV30, the J gene TRBJ2-5, with a possible D match to TRBD2 (6 bases). The J call is doubtful: the DNA matches TRBJ2-7 better. In germline, CDR1 is GTSNPN, CDR2 SVGIG (reference sequence). The CDR3 totals 13 residues. The chain's CDR3 is CAWTAGTSYEQYF. DNA for the CDR3: TGTGCCTGGACGGCGGGGACCTCCTACGAGCAGTACTTC.

V usage is TRBV11-2 and J usage is TRBJ2-2, with 10 bases identical to TRBD1. The CDR3 extends over 15 amino acids. The V segment lost 2 bases and the J segment 5 bases; nucleotides outside the gene matches: 2. The germline CDR1 and CDR2 sequences are SGHAT and FQNNGV. For the CDR3, the DNA is TGTGCCAGCAGCTTACGACAGGGGGCGACCGGGGAGCTGTTTTTT. The encoded protein is CASSLRQGATGELFF.

The genes are TRBV29-1 and TRBJ1-1, with D possibly matching TRBD1 (5 bases). From germline, CDR1 is SQVTM and CDR2 ANQGSEA. CDR3 length equals 14 residues. Between the trimmed V and J ends, which lost 5 bases and 4 bases, there was a span of 17 bases. The CDR3 DNA is TGCAGCGTTCGGTCGGCAGGGACTGGCACTGAAGCTTTCTTT. This encodes CSVRSAGTGTEAFF. The full variable domain, its missing parts supplied by reference TRBV29-1 and TRBJ1-1, is SAVISQKPSRDICQRGTSLTIQCQVDSQVTMMFWYRQQPGQSLTLIATANQGSEATYESGFVIDKFPISRPNLTFSTLTVSNMSPEDSSIYLCSVRSAGTGTEAFFGQGTRLTVV.

The CDR3 loop is CASSKNDRGAEAFF. DNA for the CDR3: TGTGCCAGCAGCAAAAACGACAGGGGCGCTGAAGCTTTCTTT. This rearrangement joins TRBV6-6 to TRBJ1-1, with 8 bases aligning to TRBD1. The CDR3 consists of 14 residues. Germline CDR1 is MNHNY and CDR2 is SVGAGI (reference sequence). The V gene end was trimmed by 6 bases and the J gene end by 6 bases; junction bases not matched to a gene: 9.

The CDR3 region has the DNA TGCGCCAGCAGCTTGACCCGGGACAACTATGGCTACACCTTC. It is translated as CASSLTRDNYGYTF. This rearrangement joins TRBV5-1 to TRBJ1-2, with D possibly being TRBD1 (5 bases). Germline values: CDR1 SGHRS, CDR2 YFSETQ. The CDR3 contains 14 residues. Trimming stripped 1 base from V and 2 bases from J, with 9 bases between.